These 30 T cell receptor beta chains came from one sample sequenced in a study of shared clonotypes between healthy human individuals. The table came from immunoSEQ multiplex PCR; TCRdb's copy has only in-frame clones and leaves some out. The data hold about 1.5 million clones, with 95% to 99% observed a single time. Input material: naive CD4+ T cells sorted from blood. This sample's subset: CD45RA+ positively selected. The receptor set was obtained from a man younger than 45 in good health.

The chain joins TRBV4-1 to TRBJ2-3; D remains ambiguous. Between the trimmed V and J ends, which lost 2 bases and 1 base, there was a span of 13 bases. Germline V CDR1 and CDR2: MGHRA, YSYEKL. The CDR3 has 16 amino acids. DNA for the CDR3: TGCGCCAGCAGCCAACCCCCTTTCAGCCGCACAGATACGCAGTATTTT. Its protein product is CASSQPPFSRTDTQYF.

This chain joins TRBV6-5 and TRBJ2-3, with D perhaps matching TRBD2 (6 bases). The germline CDR1 and CDR2 sequences are MNHEY and SVGAGI. Trimming removed 2 bases from V and 0 bases from J, with 12 bases in between. There are 16 residues in the CDR3. This CDR3 is CASSYLPGTSTDTQYF. As DNA, the CDR3 is TGTGCCAGCAGTTACCTTCCCGGGACTAGCACAGATACGCAGTATTTT.

The DNA of the CDR3 is TGTGCCAGCAGTTTGACAGGACAGGCCAATGGCTACACCTTC. Protein product: CASSLTGQANGYTF. This chain connects TRBV28 to TRBJ1-2; 7 nucleotides agree with TRBD1. The CDR3 covers 14 residues. The V and J ends lost 3 bases and 6 bases, in that order; junction bases with no gene match: 7. Germline-derived CDR1 and CDR2 are MDHEN and SYDVKM.

The chain is built from TRBV5-1 and TRBJ2-7; tentative D call: TRBD1 (6 bases). Germline CDR1 reads SGHRS; CDR2 reads YFSETQ. CDR3 length: 13 amino acids. With 2 bases removed from V and 5 bases from J, the gap between germline ends came to 11 bases. The CDR3 spells CASSLKGQHEQYF. DNA of the CDR3: TGCGCCAGCAGCTTAAAAGGACAGCACGAGCAGTACTTC.

The gene calls are TRBV9 and TRBJ2-7; 7 bases line up with TRBD1. This CDR3 contains 15 residues. Per the germline V gene, CDR1 is SGDLS and CDR2 is YYNGEE. The trim removed 4 bases at V and 3 bases at J, leaving 10 bases unmatched. The CDR3 DNA follows: TGTGCCAGCAGCACTACAGGGGACGGGTACTACGAGCAGTACTTC. It yields the protein CASSTTGDGYYEQYF.

The chain joins TRBV27 to TRBJ2-2; D not certain. Germline values: CDR1 MNHEY, CDR2 SMNVEV (reference sequence). V lost 5 bases, J lost 0 bases, and 7 bases lay in between. There are 14 residues in the CDR3. For the CDR3, the DNA is TGTGCCAGCAGTACGGCGACGAACACCGGGGAGCTGTTTTTT. This translates into CASSTATNTGELFF.

This clone came up once. V gene TRBV5-5 combines with J gene TRBJ2-2, with 7 bases aligning to TRBD2. CDR1 and CDR2 from the germline V gene are SGHKS and YYEKEE (reference sequence). J was trimmed by 5 bases and V by 0 bases; bases with no gene match: 13. The CDR3 consists of 18 residues. The DNA of the CDR3 is TGTGCCAGCAGCTTGGATATCGGGGGGAAGAGTTGGACCGGGGAGCTGTTTTTT. This sequence encodes CASSLDIGGKSWTGELFF.

The gene calls are TRBV2 and TRBJ2-5; D is tentatively TRBD1 or TRBD2 (6 bases each). V lost 2 bases and J 4 bases, leaving 20 bases between the germline ends. This CDR3 has 17 residues. Germline V gives CDR1 SNHLY, CDR2 FYNNEI. CDR3 protein: CASSERGSEGGRETQYF. CDR3 in DNA: TGTGCCAGCAGTGAAAGGGGCAGCGAGGGGGGCCGAGAGACCCAGTACTTC. Looking up the rest from reference TRBV2 and TRBJ2-5 gives the full variable domain: EPEVTQTPSHQVTQMGQEVILRCVPISNHLYFYWYRQILGQKVEFLVSFYNNEISEKSEIFDDQFSVERPDGSNFTLKIRSTKLEDSAMYFCASSERGSEGGRETQYFGPGTRLLVL.

This clone was picked up one time. This rearrangement joins TRBV6-6 to TRBJ1-1; 8 nucleotides agree with TRBD1. The length of the CDR3 is 13 residues. V shed 5 bases, J shed 3 bases, and the junction held 2 bases outside the gene matches. Germline V gene sequence: CDR1 MNHNY, CDR2 SVGAGI (reference sequence). In DNA form, the CDR3 reads TGTGCCAGCAGTCGGGACAGGTACACTGAAGCTTTCTTT. Residues: CASSRDRYTEAFF.

The chain combines TRBV7-2 with TRBJ2-2; D is possibly TRBD2 (6 bases). Germline V lookup: CDR1 SGHTA, CDR2 FQGNSA. Deletions cut 5 bases from V and 5 bases from J, with 15 bases between. The CDR3 loop spans 15 amino acids. The chain's CDR3 is CASSQSRGRTGELFF. The CDR3 nucleotides read TGTGCCAGCAGCCAGTCCCGAGGGAGGACCGGGGAGCTGTTTTTT.

The chain uses TRBV28 and TRBJ2-3; the match to TRBD1 covers 7 bases. V lost 7 bases and J lost 0; bases outside the gene matches: 4. Germline CDR1 is MDHEN and CDR2 is SYDVKM. There are 14 residues in the CDR3. The CDR3 DNA is TGTGCCAGCAAAGAGGGACAGAGCACAGATACGCAGTATTTT. It is translated as CASKEGQSTDTQYF.

This rearrangement joins TRBV9 to TRBJ2-7, with a possible D match to TRBD1 (5 bases). V lost 0 bases and J 6 bases, leaving 19 bases between the germline ends. Germline V gene data show CDR1 as SGDLS and CDR2 as YYNGEE. The CDR3 is 16 residues long. CDR3 nucleotides: TGTGCCAGCAGCGTAGCTAGGGGCGGTGACTTCTCCGAGCAGTACTTC. Translating it yields CASSVARGGDFSEQYF.

This chain links TRBV10-1 with TRBJ2-7; perhaps TRBD1 as D (5 bases). Germline V CDR1 and CDR2: WNHNN, SYGVQD (reference sequence). The CDR3 is 12 amino acids. Trimming took off 6 bases at V and 3 bases at J, with 9 bases between the two ends. Here the CDR3 reads CASSSTDYEQYF. CDR3 DNA: TGCGCCAGCAGCTCGACAGACTACGAGCAGTACTTC.

The chain combines TRBV2 with TRBJ1-1; a weak D match, TRBD1 (6 bases). Germline CDR1 SNHLY, CDR2 FYNNEI. The CDR3 runs to 14 residues. V lost 7 bases to trimming and J lost 4 bases, with 16 bases between them. CDR3 sequence: CASNPVTGSTEAFF. The CDR3, as DNA: TGTGCCAGCAACCCCGTTACAGGGTCCACTGAAGCTTTCTTT.

The chain recombines TRBV7-2 with TRBJ2-7; D is ambiguous. Trimming shortened V by 0 bases and J by 5 bases, and 5 bases separated the two germline ends. CDR3 length equals 12 residues. Looked up from germline, CDR1 is SGHTA and CDR2 is FQGNSA. The CDR3 loop reads CASSLATHEQYF. CDR3 DNA: TGTGCCAGCAGCTTAGCCACCCACGAGCAGTACTTC. Filled out from reference TRBV7-2 and TRBJ2-7, the complete variable domain reads GAGVSQSPSNKVTEKGKDVELRCDPISGHTALYWYRQSLGQGLEFLIYFQGNSAPDKSGLPSDRFSAERTGGSVSTLTIQRTQQEDSAVYLCASSLATHEQYFGPGTRLTVT.

This rearrangement joins TRBV7-2 to TRBJ1-5; weak D call: TRBD1 (5 bases). Germline V CDR1 and CDR2: SGHTA, FQGNSA. Trimming removed 1 base at V and 6 bases at J, with 13 bases between. The CDR3 contains 15 residues. The CDR3 DNA sequence: TGTGCCAGCAGCTTAGGGCCCGGGGGGGGTCAGCCCCAGCATTTT. As protein: CASSLGPGGGQPQHF.

This clone was seen once. The chain combines TRBV5-1 with TRBJ2-3; 15 nucleotides align to TRBD2. There are 18 residues in the CDR3. Trimming at V came to 5 bases and at J to 0 bases, leaving 7 bases not matched to a gene. Germline CDR1 is SGHRS and CDR2 is YFSETQ. This CDR3 is CASRPGLAGGPSTDTQYF. The CDR3, as DNA: TGCGCCAGCAGACCCGGACTAGCGGGAGGGCCCAGCACAGATACGCAGTATTTT. Together with reference TRBV5-1 and TRBJ2-3, the CDR3 gives the full variable domain: KAGVTQTPRYLIKTRGQQVTLSCSPISGHRSVSWYQQTPGQGLQFLFEYFSETQRNKGNFPGRFSGRQFSNSRSEMNVSTLELGDSALYLCASRPGLAGGPSTDTQYFGPGTRLTVL.

Concerning this clone: A read error may account for a junction end that differs from germline. V is TRBV7-7 and J is TRBJ2-7; no clear D gene. CDR3 length: 15 amino acids. Germline loops: CDR1 SSHAT, CDR2 FNYEAQ (reference sequence). The CDR3 nucleotides are TGTGCTAGCAGCTCAGGACCAAAAGGAGTATACGAGCAGTACTTC. It yields the protein CASSSGPKGVYEQYF.

Remarks on this clone: Additional DNA sequences in this sample encode the identical CDR3. This CDR3 is CASRPRGSYNEQFF. DNA of the CDR3: TGTGCCAGCAGGCCTCGAGGCTCCTACAATGAGCAGTTCTTC. The V and J genes are TRBV2 and TRBJ2-1; no firm D call. The CDR3 is 14 residues long. Germline assignment: CDR1 SNHLY and CDR2 FYNNEI. V lost 6 bases, J lost 0 bases, and 9 bases lay in between.

The chain employs TRBV9 and TRBJ2-1, with a tentative D call TRBD2 (6 bases). The CDR3 is 17 amino acids. V was trimmed by 0 bases and J by 9 bases, leaving 22 bases between them. CDR1 SGDLS and CDR2 YYNGEE come from the germline V gene. CDR3 in amino acids: CASSVVLSAGGSFEQFF. The CDR3 nucleotides read TGTGCCAGCAGCGTAGTACTCAGCGCTGGGGGGTCATTTGAGCAGTTCTTC.

The genes are TRBV28 and TRBJ2-7, with 10 bases aligning to TRBD1. Looked up from germline, CDR1 is MDHEN and CDR2 is SYDVKM. The V segment lost 6 bases and the J segment 3 bases; nucleotides outside the gene matches: 5. The CDR3 contains 14 residues. The CDR3 here is CASRRDRGYYEQYF. The DNA for the CDR3 is TGTGCCAGCAGGAGGGACAGGGGTTACTACGAGCAGTACTTC.

The genes are TRBV5-1 and TRBJ2-3, with unresolved D. Deletions cut 1 base from V and 2 bases from J, with 8 bases between. Germline V lookup: CDR1 SGHRS, CDR2 YFSETQ. There are 14 residues in the CDR3. Here the CDR3 reads CASSLNRFTDTQYF. CDR3 DNA: TGCGCCAGCAGCTTGAATCGGTTCACAGATACGCAGTATTTT.

This rearrangement joins TRBV6-4 to TRBJ2-7; no reliable D call. The germline V gene has CDR1 MRHNA and CDR2 SNTAGT. V lost 8 bases and J 1 base, leaving 15 bases between the germline ends. The CDR3 consists of 14 residues. DNA of the CDR3: TGTGCCAGCTCCCCGACAAGGGATTCCTACGAGCAGTACTTC. This gives the protein CASSPTRDSYEQYF.

The chain links TRBV11-2 to TRBJ1-1, with no clear D. Germline V gene data show CDR1 as SGHAT and CDR2 as FQNNGV. The V gene lost 4 bases and the J gene lost 1 base, with 19 bases spanning the gap. This CDR3 spans 17 amino acids. Here the CDR3 reads CASSSSSRSWENTEAFF. DNA of the CDR3: TGTGCCAGCAGCTCTAGTAGCCGATCGTGGGAGAACACTGAAGCTTTCTTT.

Comments on this clone: The sample contains more than one DNA sequence encoding this CDR3. This rearrangement joins TRBV6-4 to TRBJ1-2; weak D call: TRBD1 (5 bases). There are 14 residues in the CDR3. V gave up 0 bases and J gave up 2 bases, with 7 bases separating them. From germline, CDR1 is MRHNA and CDR2 SNTAGT. The CDR3: CASSDSGGNYGYTF. The CDR3 coding sequence is TGTGCCAGCAGTGACTCGGGGGGAAACTATGGCTACACCTTC.

The chain couples TRBV4-3 to TRBJ2-7, with TRBD1 as a possible D gene (6 bases). CDR1 and CDR2 (germline): LGHNA, YSLEER. This CDR3 comprises 15 residues. V was pared by 4 bases and J by 2 bases, with 15 bases between. CDR3 DNA: TGCGCCAGCAGCCGCCGACGGCAGGGGCCCTACGAGCAGTACTTC. Amino acids: CASSRRRQGPYEQYF.

The rearrangement joins TRBV5-4 to TRBJ2-2; TRBD2 is a possible D gene (6 bases). This CDR3 is built from 17 residues. V was clipped by 4 bases and J by 4 bases, with 20 bases between them. CDR1 SGHNT and CDR2 YYREEE come from the germline V gene (reference sequence). CDR3 in amino acids: CASSLSGGKLGTGELFF. The CDR3 region has the DNA TGTGCCAGCAGCCTTAGCGGAGGAAAGTTAGGCACCGGGGAGCTGTTTTTT.

J is TRBJ2-2 and V is TRBV11-2; 16 bases are a match to TRBD2. The CDR3 covers 18 residues. Germline values: CDR1 SGHAT, CDR2 FQNNGV. Trimming removed 5 bases from V and 2 bases from J; junction bases left unmatched: 5. The CDR3 sequence: CASSPGTSGRVNTGELFF. The CDR3 DNA reads TGTGCCAGCAGCCCCGGGACTAGCGGGAGGGTCAACACCGGGGAGCTGTTTTTT.

The chain has TRBV11-2 and TRBJ2-2, with 7 bases fitting TRBD1. V trimming: 6 bases; J trimming: 0 bases; junction bases outside the gene matches: 4. Germline V gene lookup returns CDR1 SGHAT and CDR2 FQNNGV. This CDR3 spans 15 amino acids. CDR3 nucleotide sequence: TGTGCCAGCAGACGGGACAGTGCGAACACCGGGGAGCTGTTTTTT. Protein sequence: CASRRDSANTGELFF.

The chain links TRBV11-3 to TRBJ2-7, with 12 nucleotides matching TRBD2. From germline, CDR1 is SGHNT and CDR2 YENEEA. The J segment lost 4 bases and the V segment lost 1 base, leaving 5 bases of the junction unmatched. The CDR3 totals 16 residues. The CDR3 region is CASSLGTSGKNYEQYF. Written as DNA, the CDR3 is TGTGCCAGCAGCTTAGGGACTAGCGGGAAGAATTACGAGCAGTACTTC.